This TCR beta chain was sequenced in a study of identical twins. Trimming cost V 5 bases and J 5 bases; bases outside gene matches: 14. CDR3 length: 17 residues. Study-wide results and limits: Out-of-frame alpha sequences common to twins exhibited an excess of low generation probability.

In its sample, this clonotype was seen many times. Its target is not known. Template switching added a universal primer site, and cDNA bore unique molecular identifiers. TCRdb re-called the 5' RACE reads with MiXCR, one entry per CDR3 protein. The table lists about 720,000 distinct CDR3 sequences, 8.6% of them singletons. This sample was shared with a second study, whose subject was yellow fever vaccine responses in identical twins.

The source material was PBMCs. This clonotype originated in a woman aged 18-29 years in good health. This chain joins TRBV12-3 or TRBV12-4 and TRBJ2-2; 7 bases are a match to TRBD2. The CDR3 DNA sequence: TGTGCCAGCAGTCCCCGCGGGGGAGGGAGGAAAACCGGGGAGCTGTTTTTT. Translated: CASSPRGGGRKTGELFF.